These 13 T cell receptor beta chains were all obtained from the same sample, sequenced in a study of cytomegalovirus exposure and HLA in healthy donors. Primers for the PCR totalled 60 Vbeta and 13 Jbeta. Only in-frame clones appear in the TCRdb table, and some are missing; sequencing was by immunoSEQ multiplex PCR. Here the sample spans about 150,000 clones, around 10% being singletons. Material for sequencing was PBMCs. The receptor set was obtained from a male donor in good health and CMV-seronegative.

This clone was counted between two and nine times. This chain links TRBV25-1 with TRBJ2-2, with 14 bases matching TRBD2. The CDR3 is made up of 17 amino acids. V shed 2 bases and J 4 bases; nucleotides not matched to a gene: 3. In germline, CDR1 is MGHDK, CDR2 SYGVNS. The DNA for the CDR3 is TGTGCCAGCAGTGAAATAGGGACTAGCGGGAGCACCGGGGAGCTGTTTTTT. This sequence encodes CASSEIGTSGSTGELFF. Supplemented by reference TRBV25-1 and TRBJ2-2, the full variable domain reads EADIYQTPRYLVIGTGKKITLECSQTMGHDKMYWYQQDPGMELHLIHYSYGVNSTEKGDLSSESTVSRIRTEHFPLTLESARPSHTSQYLCASSEIGTSGSTGELFFGEGSRLTVL.

V is TRBV28 and J is TRBJ1-1; D is unresolved. Germline V gene data show CDR1 as MDHEN and CDR2 as SYDVKM. V was trimmed by 2 bases and J by 8 bases, leaving 6 bases between them. The CDR3 has 11 amino acids. The DNA for the CDR3 is TGTGCCAGCAGTTTAAACAAGGAAGCTTTCTTT. Its protein product is CASSLNKEAFF.

This clone has only a few counts. V is TRBV5-4 and J is TRBJ2-2, with 7 nucleotides matching TRBD1. Per germline, CDR1 SGHNT and CDR2 YYREEE (reference sequence). V shed 4 bases, J shed 6 bases, and the junction held 15 bases outside the gene matches. The CDR3 is made up of 17 amino acids. The CDR3 reads CASSPRQGYFFAGELFF. Written as DNA, the CDR3 is TGTGCCAGCAGCCCGAGACAGGGATATTTTTTTGCCGGGGAGCTGTTTTTT.

This clone has just a few counts. The chain uses TRBV29-1 and TRBJ2-7; D remains unclear. The CDR3 loop spans 13 amino acids. Germline V gives CDR1 SQVTM, CDR2 ANQGSEA. Trimming took off 1 base at V and 1 base at J, with 8 bases between the two ends. DNA for the CDR3: TGCAGCGTTGAAGGTCAGGATTCCTACGAGCAGTACTTC. It yields the protein CSVEGQDSYEQYF.

The sample holds a few counts of this clone. The rearrangement joins TRBV28 to TRBJ1-5; 8 positions match TRBD1. The CDR3 extends over 16 amino acids. Germline V gives CDR1 MDHEN, CDR2 SYDVKM. The V and J ends lost 6 bases and 0 bases, in that order; junction bases with no gene match: 7. CDR3 loop: CASSLLQGVSNQPQHF. CDR3 in DNA: TGTGCCAGCAGCCTACTACAGGGGGTTAGCAATCAGCCCCAGCATTTT.

The gene calls are TRBV28 and TRBJ1-1; 9 nucleotides align to TRBD1. Unmatched junction bases numbered 5, after V lost 5 bases and J lost 4 bases. The CDR3 extends over 14 amino acids. The germline V gene encodes CDR1 MDHEN and CDR2 SYDVKM. The CDR3 reads CASSQPGQGTEAFF. CDR3 DNA: TGTGCCAGCAGTCAACCGGGACAGGGCACTGAAGCTTTCTTT.

This clone has a handful of counts. The chain uses TRBV28 and TRBJ2-7, with TRBD1 identical over 7 bases. J gave up 2 bases and V 3 bases, and 7 bases lay outside the gene matches. This CDR3 comprises 15 residues. Germline values: CDR1 MDHEN, CDR2 SYDVKM. CDR3 bases: TGTGCCAGCAGTTTCTCGACAGGGCTAACCTACGAGCAGTACTTC. Translating it yields CASSFSTGLTYEQYF.

The chain combines TRBV19 with TRBJ1-6, with 8 bases fitting TRBD1. J was trimmed by 9 bases and V by 3 bases; bases with no gene match: 7. The CDR3 covers 15 residues. Per the germline V gene, CDR1 is LNHDA and CDR2 is SQIVND (reference sequence). The CDR3 reads CASSIQQGASSPLHF. CDR3 in DNA: TGTGCCAGTAGTATTCAGCAGGGGGCAAGTTCACCCCTCCACTTT.

The chain uses TRBV7-6 and TRBJ2-3; 9 bases match TRBD2. The V segment lost 1 base and the J segment 6 bases; nucleotides outside the gene matches: 5. This CDR3 has 15 amino acids. Germline V gene sequence: CDR1 SGHVS, CDR2 FNYEAQ. CDR3 residues: CASSLGGGAGDTQYF. In nucleotides, the CDR3 is TGTGCCAGCAGCTTAGGCGGGGGGGCCGGGGATACGCAGTATTTT.

This clone was counted a few times. The chain has TRBV27 and TRBJ1-5; D is possibly TRBD1 (5 bases). V lost 2 bases and J 4 bases, leaving 9 bases between the germline ends. Germline lookup yields CDR1 MNHEY and CDR2 SMNVEV (reference sequence). The CDR3 length is 14 residues. The CDR3 loop reads CASSLGKGNQPQHF. The CDR3 DNA is TGTGCCAGCAGTTTAGGTAAGGGGAATCAGCCCCAGCATTTT.

The chain carries TRBV9 and TRBJ1-1; 9 nucleotides line up with TRBD1. This CDR3 has 15 residues. Trimming took 3 bases from V and 5 from J; bases not matched to a gene: 8. Germline-derived CDR1 and CDR2 are SGDLS and YYNGEE. The CDR3 region has the DNA TGTGCCAGCAGCGGGGGACAGGGAAGTAAAACTGAAGCTTTCTTT. This gives the protein CASSGGQGSKTEAFF. The full variable domain, in which reference TRBV9 and TRBJ1-1 provide the parts outside the CDR3, is DSGVTQTPKHLITATGQRVTLRCSPRSGDLSVYWYQQSLDQGLQFLIQYYNGEERAKGNILERFSAQQFPDLHSELNLSSLELGDSALYFCASSGGQGSKTEAFFGQGTRLTVV.

The V gene is TRBV5-1, the J gene TRBJ2-1; D is possibly TRBD2 (5 bases). The CDR3 loop spans 16 amino acids. V gave up 0 bases and J gave up 0 bases, with 10 bases separating them. Germline V gene data show CDR1 as SGHRS and CDR2 as YFSETQ. The CDR3 coding sequence is TGCGCCAGCAGCTTGGTGGCGGGCAGCTCCTACAATGAGCAGTTCTTC. It yields the protein CASSLVAGSSYNEQFF.

The V gene is TRBV4-1, the J gene TRBJ1-3; D remains ambiguous. Germline V lookup: CDR1 MGHRA, CDR2 YSYEKL. V was clipped by 6 bases and J by 0 bases, with 9 bases between them. The CDR3 sequence is 14 residues long. The CDR3 is CASSLGPSGNTIYF. CDR3 bases: TGCGCCAGCAGTCTTGGGCCCTCTGGAAACACCATATATTTT.